The T cell receptor beta chain under discussion was sequenced for a study of cytomegalovirus exposure and HLA in healthy donors. V lost 4 bases, J lost 3 bases, and 12 bases lay in between. The germline gives CDR1 SNHLY, CDR2 FYNNEI. The CDR3 consists of 14 residues. Overall study findings and caveats: That first-cohort TCR clusters tended to co-occur in the roughly 130 validation repertoires was found in a later analysis.

Data came from immunoSEQ multiplex PCR; TCRdb stores just in-frame clones and leaves some out. The sample contains around 150,000 clones, around 82% of which appear only once. In this sample, this clone turned up a few times. Its target is unknown. This chain joins TRBV2 and TRBJ1-2; D is undetermined. Sequences were obtained from PBMCs. This receptor was identified in a man under 40 in good health and CMV-seropositive. In DNA, the CDR3 is TGTGCCAGCAGTGGAGGTACCTGGGACTATGGCTACACCTTC. Its translation is CASSGGTWDYGYTF.